This T cell receptor beta chain was found in a study of T-cell memory formation after mild COVID-19. TCRdb fed the 5' RACE reads into MiXCR, producing one record per CDR3 protein. The sample has hundreds of thousands of distinct CDR3 sequences, just over 20% seen once. This CDR3 spans 18 amino acids. V shed 0 bases and J 8 bases; nucleotides not matched to a gene: 16. Germline V gives CDR1 DFQATT, CDR2 SNEGSKA (reference sequence). Sequences were obtained from PBMCs or a T cell subset sorted from them (not recorded which). This clonotype was sampled from an adult woman who had mild COVID-19 (a few samples of this study predate the infection). Cell type and time point are not known. The rearrangement uses TRBV20-1 and TRBJ2-2, with 9 positions matching TRBD2. CDR3 sequence: CSARDLNWLAGWPGELFF. The CDR3 nucleotides are TGCAGTGCTAGAGATTTGAATTGGCTAGCGGGATGGCCAGGGGAGCTGTTTTTT.